A single sample is the source of the 15 T cell receptor beta chains below, sequenced in a study of blood T cells in healthy people across ages. Using a J-beta primer mix together with a sample-barcoded 5' primer, a second PCR was run for about 7 to 12 cycles. TCRdb called the 5' RACE reads again in MiXCR, with one record for every CDR3 protein. The data hold fewer than 1.5 million distinct CDR3 sequences, with around 42% observed a single time. Sequencing input: blood. These receptors were collected from a woman in her late teens or twenties in good health.

J is TRBJ2-7 and V is TRBV29-1, with 8 bases matching TRBD1. Trimming cost V 0 bases and J 7 bases; bases outside gene matches: 11. The V gene's germline CDR1 is SQVTM and CDR2 ANQGSEA. The CDR3 runs to 15 residues. Written as DNA, the CDR3 is TGCAGCGTTGAAGATTCGGAGACAGGGGTTCTTGAGCAGTACTTC. This codes for CSVEDSETGVLEQYF.

The V and J genes are TRBV7-2 and TRBJ2-3; 9 bases fit TRBD1. This CDR3 has 17 amino acids. Germline-derived CDR1 and CDR2 are SGHTA and FQGNSA. V gave up 5 bases and J gave up 4 bases; unmatched junction bases: 13. The CDR3 loop is CASSRPPRDRVSDTQYF. The CDR3 coding sequence is TGTGCCAGCAGCCGCCCTCCCAGGGACAGGGTATCAGATACGCAGTATTTT.

This clonotype was seen repeatedly, ten times or more. This rearrangement joins TRBV6-1 to TRBJ2-3, with D hard to call. V lost 6 bases to trimming and J lost 0 bases, with 4 bases between them. The length of the CDR3 is 12 residues. In germline, CDR1 is MNHNS, CDR2 SASEGT. CDR3 amino acids: CASSGSTDTQYF. The CDR3, as DNA: TGTGCCAGCAGCGGAAGCACAGATACGCAGTATTTT.

This clonotype was counted only a few times. The chain uses TRBV7-9 and TRBJ2-3; 9 nucleotides line up with TRBD2. CDR1 SEHNR and CDR2 FQNEAQ come from the germline V gene (reference sequence). This CDR3 contains 16 residues. V shed 1 base and J 2 bases; nucleotides not matched to a gene: 4. The CDR3 sequence: CASSLGASGNTDTQYF. DNA of the CDR3: TGTGCCAGCAGCTTAGGGGCTAGCGGGAACACAGATACGCAGTATTTT.

This chain uses TRBV5-1 with TRBJ2-3; 14 positions agree with TRBD2. V shed 4 bases and J 3 bases; nucleotides not matched to a gene: 4. CDR1 SGHRS and CDR2 YFSETQ come from the germline V gene. This CDR3 has 16 residues. The CDR3 sequence: CASSRTSGGKTDTQYF. The DNA for the CDR3 is TGCGCCAGCAGCCGGACTAGCGGGGGGAAGACAGATACGCAGTATTTT.

This chain joins TRBV12-3 or TRBV12-4 and TRBJ1-1; no reliable D call. V was clipped by 3 bases and J by 0 bases, with 20 bases between them. The CDR3 totals 18 residues. CDR3 sequence reads: CASSLESLTSDMNTEAFF. As DNA, the CDR3 is TGTGCCAGCAGTTTGGAGTCTCTTACCTCCGACATGAACACTGAAGCTTTCTTT.

This chain joins TRBV5-1 and TRBJ1-1, with 7 nucleotides matching TRBD1. The ends lost 3 bases at V and 4 bases at J; junction bases unmatched: 6. CDR1 is SGHRS and CDR2 is YFSETQ in the germline V gene. This CDR3 has 14 residues. As DNA, the CDR3 is TGCGCCAGCAGCTCCCCAGGGGGGACCACTGAAGCTTTCTTT. Amino acids: CASSSPGGTTEAFF.

Concerning this clonotype: One end of the junction does not line up with germline, which may come from a read error. The chain recombines TRBV12-3 or TRBV12-4 with TRBJ2-5, with 9 bases lining up with TRBD1. CDR3 length: 16 residues. The CDR3 region has the DNA TGTGTCAGCAGGTTCACAGGGGGCCCAGTGGGGGAGACCCAGTACTTC. It specifies CVSRFTGGPVGETQYF.

This clonotype appeared a few times. J is TRBJ2-2 and V is TRBV6-4; tentatively, D is TRBD2 (7 bases). The CDR3 extends over 15 amino acids. Per the germline V gene, CDR1 is MRHNA and CDR2 is SNTAGT. The V gene lost 7 bases and the J gene lost 4 bases, with 16 bases spanning the gap. The CDR3 nucleotides read TGTGCCAGCACCCAAGAGGGGGGGAGCACCGGGGAGCTGTTTTTT. Translated, it gives CASTQEGGSTGELFF.

The rearrangement joins TRBV12-3 or TRBV12-4 to TRBJ2-3; D is unresolved. The CDR3 sequence is 12 residues long. V lost 7 bases and J lost 4, with 9 bases in between. The CDR3 sequence: CASNSAADTQYF. The CDR3 DNA sequence: TGTGCCAGCAACAGCGCCGCAGATACGCAGTATTTT.

V gene TRBV5-1 combines with J gene TRBJ2-7; 9 bases line up with TRBD1. The V and J ends lost 4 bases and 4 bases, in that order; junction bases with no gene match: 12. The CDR3 is made up of 16 amino acids. Per the germline V gene, CDR1 is SGHRS and CDR2 is YFSETQ. CDR3 loop: CASSLVSGQGRYEQYF. The CDR3 DNA sequence: TGCGCCAGCAGCCTTGTATCGGGACAGGGTCGGTACGAGCAGTACTTC.

The rearrangement joins TRBV12-3 or TRBV12-4 to TRBJ1-2; 7 bases line up with TRBD1. The CDR3 has 17 amino acids. The J segment lost 0 bases and the V segment lost 8 bases, leaving 15 bases of the junction unmatched. CDR3 loop: CASFQTDRAITNYGYTF. CDR3 DNA: TGTGCCAGCTTTCAGACCGACAGGGCTATAACTAACTATGGCTACACCTTC.

A note on this clonotype: The germline gene is not matched at one end of the junction; a read error may be the cause. The chain employs TRBV20-1 and TRBJ2-1; 8 nucleotides line up with TRBD2. The CDR3 extends over 13 amino acids. From germline, CDR1 is DFQATT and CDR2 SNEGSKA (reference sequence). CDR3 nucleotides: TGCGGTGCTAGTACTAGCGGCTACAATGAGCAGTTCTTC. Protein product: CGASTSGYNEQFF.

This clonotype has only a few counts. The chain links TRBV6-5 to TRBJ2-6; tentative D call: TRBD1 (6 bases). CDR1 MNHEY and CDR2 SVGAGI come from the germline V gene. This CDR3 region has 15 residues. Trimming took off 8 bases at V and 0 bases at J, with 11 bases between the two ends. The CDR3 reads CASADSPSGANVLTF. DNA for the CDR3: TGTGCCAGCGCGGACAGCCCCTCTGGGGCCAACGTCCTGACTTTC.

The sample holds a few counts of this clonotype. This sequence joins TRBV13 and TRBJ2-1; no clear D. Germline V lookup: CDR1 PRHDT, CDR2 FYEKMQ (reference sequence). V lost 4 bases and J 0 bases, leaving 10 bases between the germline ends. The CDR3 loop spans 15 amino acids. CDR3 region: CASSYRARSYNEQFF. In DNA, the CDR3 is TGTGCCAGCAGCTACCGGGCTCGCTCCTACAATGAGCAGTTCTTC.